Each of the 18 T cell receptor beta chains below was sequenced from the same sample in a study of cytomegalovirus exposure and HLA in healthy donors. A multiplex PCR was run with 60 Vbeta primers and 13 Jbeta primers. This table comes from immunoSEQ multiplex PCR, and its TCRdb copy is limited to in-frame clones, with some not included. Recorded for this sample: nearly 200,000 clones. Sequencing was done on a sample of PBMCs. These receptor sequences come from a boy between 10 and 17 years old in good health and CMV-seronegative.

The chain uses TRBV5-1 and TRBJ1-6; D is ambiguous. Germline values: CDR1 SGHRS, CDR2 YFSETQ. Trimming took off 2 bases at V and 0 bases at J, with 9 bases between the two ends. CDR3 size: 16 residues. The CDR3 region has the DNA TGCGCCAGCAGCTTCGCAGACACCTCCTATAATTCACCCCTCCACTTT. Translating it yields CASSFADTSYNSPLHF.

The rearrangement links TRBV6-1 to TRBJ2-7; possibly TRBD2 for D (5 bases). The CDR3 consists of 11 residues. Trimming removed 8 bases from V and 8 bases from J, with 13 bases in between. Germline CDR1 MNHNS, CDR2 SASEGT. CDR3 protein: CASLFDGKQYF. Here the CDR3 DNA reads TGTGCCAGCCTATTTGACGGGAAGCAGTACTTC.

Concerning this clone: Distinct nucleotide sequences in the sample also encode this CDR3. The gene calls are TRBV27 and TRBJ1-6, with TRBD1 as a possible D gene (5 bases). This CDR3 is built from 19 residues. V lost 9 bases and J lost 1, with 25 bases in between. Germline loops: CDR1 MNHEY, CDR2 SMNVEV (reference sequence). The CDR3: CASSRFVGQGRSYNSPLHF. As DNA, the CDR3 is TGTGCCAGTAGCCGATTCGTGGGGCAGGGTCGGTCCTATAATTCACCCCTCCACTTT.

J is TRBJ1-1 and V is TRBV5-5; 10 nucleotides line up with TRBD1. V shed 0 bases and J 6 bases; nucleotides not matched to a gene: 8. CDR1 and CDR2 (germline): SGHKS, YYEKEE (reference sequence). The CDR3 contains 16 residues. CDR3 bases: TGTGCCAGCAGCTTGGGGCTGGGACAGGGGTACGCTGAAGCTTTCTTT. It specifies CASSLGLGQGYAEAFF. The full variable domain, completed using reference TRBV5-5 and TRBJ1-1, is DAGVTQSPTHLIKTRGQQVTLRCSPISGHKSVSWYQQVLGQGPQFIFQYYEKEERGRGNFPDRFSARQFPNYSSELNVNALLLGDSALYLCASSLGLGQGYAEAFFGQGTRLTVV.

The rearrangement joins TRBV11-1 to TRBJ2-1; TRBD2 might be the D (6 bases). The CDR3 spans 12 residues. Germline lookup yields CDR1 SGHAT and CDR2 FQDESV (reference sequence). The V end was cut by 5 bases, the J end by 7 bases, with 9 bases between. This CDR3 is CASSIGRNEQFF. The CDR3 DNA is TGTGCCAGCAGCATTGGGAGGAATGAGCAGTTCTTC.

The chain combines TRBV7-9 with TRBJ1-3; D is unclear. The germline gives CDR1 SEHNR, CDR2 FQNEAQ (reference sequence). The ends were cut back, 0 bases at V and 0 bases at J, with 15 bases in the middle. The CDR3 spans 18 residues. The CDR3 sequence is CASSLALVDWSSGNTIYF. The CDR3 nucleotides are TGTGCCAGCAGCTTAGCCTTAGTGGACTGGAGCTCTGGAAACACCATATATTTT. The full variable domain, in which reference TRBV7-9 and TRBJ1-3 provide the parts outside the CDR3, is DTGVSQNPRHKITKRGQNVTFRCDPISEHNRLYWYRQTLGQGPEFLTYFQNEAQLEKSRLLSDRFSAERPKGSFSTLEIQRTEQGDSAMYLCASSLALVDWSSGNTIYFGEGSWLTVV.

The chain links TRBV2 to TRBJ1-1; 7 positions agree with TRBD1. Germline-derived CDR1 and CDR2 are SNHLY and FYNNEI. V lost 7 bases, J lost 0 bases, and 14 bases stayed unmatched. This CDR3 spans 17 amino acids. CDR3 amino acids: CASTGKAGGTMNTEAFF. For the CDR3, the DNA is TGTGCCAGCACCGGAAAAGCAGGGGGGACGATGAACACTGAAGCTTTCTTT.

The rearrangement joins TRBV20-1 to TRBJ2-3, with D perhaps matching TRBD2 (5 bases). The germline gives CDR1 DFQATT, CDR2 SNEGSKA (reference sequence). CDR3 size: 11 residues. V lost 7 bases and J lost 3, with 8 bases in between. In nucleotides, the CDR3 is TGCAGTGGGCTAGCAACAGATACGCAGTATTTT. Its protein is CSGLATDTQYF.

The rearrangement uses TRBV5-1 and TRBJ2-1, with D possibly matching TRBD1 (6 bases). CDR3 size: 17 residues. Deletions cut 1 base from V and 0 bases from J, with 14 bases between. Germline loops: CDR1 SGHRS, CDR2 YFSETQ. The CDR3 DNA reads TGCGCCAGCAGCTTGCACAGGGAATGGAGCTCCTACAATGAGCAGTTCTTC. Translated: CASSLHREWSSYNEQFF.

This chain links TRBV5-4 with TRBJ1-1; TRBD1 matches at 8 bases. The CDR3 totals 15 residues. Unmatched junction bases numbered 7, after V lost 4 bases and J lost 2 bases. CDR1 and CDR2 from the germline V gene are SGHNT and YYREEE (reference sequence). The CDR3 spells CASSGLQGVNTEAFF. CDR3 bases: TGTGCCAGCAGCGGACTACAGGGGGTCAACACTGAAGCTTTCTTT.

The chain combines TRBV5-1 with TRBJ2-5; the match to TRBD1 covers 9 bases. CDR3 size: 15 residues. Germline-derived CDR1 and CDR2 are SGHRS and YFSETQ. V lost 0 bases and J lost 5; bases outside the gene matches: 5. DNA for the CDR3: TGCGCCAGCAGCTTGGGGGACAGGGTTTGGGAGACCCAGTACTTC. Protein product: CASSLGDRVWETQYF.

The CDR3 reads CASSRSTDTQYF. The CDR3 bases are TGCGCCAGCAGCCGGAGCACAGATACGCAGTATTTT. The gene calls are TRBV5-1 and TRBJ2-3; D remains ambiguous. V was clipped by 4 bases and J by 0 bases, with 3 bases between them. CDR1 is SGHRS and CDR2 is YFSETQ in the germline V gene. CDR3 length: 12 residues.

The rearrangement joins TRBV4-3 to TRBJ1-1; D perhaps matches TRBD1 (5 bases). This CDR3 has 15 amino acids. Trimming stripped 0 bases from V and 3 bases from J, with 11 bases between. CDR1 and CDR2 (germline): LGHNA, YSLEER. In nucleotides, the CDR3 is TGCGCCAGCAGCCAAGAAGCCCGGGGGGACACTGAAGCTTTCTTT. Its protein product is CASSQEARGDTEAFF.

The chain links TRBV4-1 to TRBJ2-1; maybe TRBD1 (5 bases). Trimming stripped 0 bases from V and 6 bases from J, with 18 bases between. Germline V lookup: CDR1 MGHRA, CDR2 YSYEKL. This CDR3 is 17 amino acids long. CDR3 sequence: CASSQDRAGYLLNEQFF. CDR3 in DNA: TGCGCCAGCAGCCAAGATCGAGCAGGGTATCTCCTCAATGAGCAGTTCTTC.

As to this clone: This same CDR3 is encoded by further DNA sequences in the sample. V is TRBV5-6 and J is TRBJ1-5, with TRBD1 matching over 8 bases. V lost 1 base and J lost 9; bases outside the gene matches: 3. The germline V gene has CDR1 SGHDT and CDR2 YYEEEE. The CDR3 is made up of 13 amino acids. CDR3 region: CASSLSGGPPQHF. The CDR3 DNA reads TGTGCCAGCAGCTTGTCAGGGGGCCCGCCCCAGCATTTT.

The V gene is TRBV19, the J gene TRBJ1-5, with a weak D call TRBD1 (5 bases). V was trimmed by 5 bases and J by 2 bases, leaving 13 bases between them. CDR1 is LNHDA, CDR2 SQIVND, per germline (reference sequence). The CDR3 spans 15 residues. The CDR3 sequence is CASSGWGSGNQPQHF. DNA of the CDR3: TGTGCCAGTAGTGGGTGGGGCTCGGGCAATCAGCCCCAGCATTTT.

The chain is built from TRBV30 and TRBJ2-2; 9 bases line up with TRBD1. V dropped 5 bases and J dropped 5; count of bases not matched to a gene: 3. The CDR3 covers 13 residues. Germline V gives CDR1 GTSNPN, CDR2 SVGIG (reference sequence). The CDR3 coding sequence is TGTGCCTGGGGGACAGGGAATACCGGGGAGCTGTTTTTT. It translates to CAWGTGNTGELFF.

V gene TRBV7-9 combines with J gene TRBJ1-4; 7 bases line up with TRBD1. This CDR3 contains 14 residues. The germline gives CDR1 SEHNR, CDR2 FQNEAQ (reference sequence). V shed 4 bases, J shed 8 bases, and the junction held 7 bases outside the gene matches. DNA of the CDR3: TGTGCCAGCAGCTCTCAGGGGGTTAGGGAAAAACTGTTTTTT. Residues: CASSSQGVREKLFF.